This T cell receptor (beta chain) was sequenced in a study of blood T cells in healthy people across ages. Regarding the study as a whole: Relative to aged donors, long-lived donors carried more naive CD4+ cells and displayed higher diversity.

Isolated per sample were at least 6 million PBMCs. CDR3 length: 16 amino acids. The germline V gene has CDR1 SGHRS and CDR2 YFSETQ. The germline V and J ends were trimmed by 3 bases and 4 bases, with 20 bases remaining between them. For the second PCR, which ran for roughly 6 to 12 cycles, a sample-barcoded 5' primer and a J-beta primer mix were used. TCRdb re-analysed the 5' RACE reads in MiXCR, keeping a single row per CDR3 protein. The top ten hold under 25% of the sample, which has 600,000 to 850,000 distinct CDR3 sequences, around 46% seen once. As to this clonotype: Its specificity is not known.

The sequenced sample was blood. The chain recombines TRBV5-1 with TRBJ2-7; D perhaps matches TRBD2 (6 bases). This sequence was found in a woman aged 55-70 years in good health. CDR3 in DNA: TGCGCCAGCAGCTCCACGGGAGTAGCCGGAAGTTACGAGCAGTACTTC. Translation: CASSSTGVAGSYEQYF. Filled out from reference TRBV5-1 and TRBJ2-7, the complete variable domain reads KAGVTQTPRYLIKTRGQQVTLSCSPISGHRSVSWYQQTPGQGLQFLFEYFSETQRNKGNFPGRFSGRQFSNSRSEMNVSTLELGDSALYLCASSSTGVAGSYEQYFGPGTRLTVT.